This TCR beta chain was recovered during a study of T cell repertoires in cytomegalovirus infection. Turning to the study itself: CMV epitopes used comprised recently identified HLA-C-restricted ones and well-studied HLA-B-restricted ones. Findings and limits, study-wide: Cumulative frequency (of public TCR beta family members) identified carriers of CMV plus the relevant HLA. HLA-C-restricted CMV clonotypes gave the most frequent clonotype in two of eight donors.

Worth noting for this clonotype: The antigen remains undetermined.

TCRdb processed the reads anew with MiXCR; each CDR3 protein has one entry. The profile shows about 280,000 distinct CDR3 sequences, roughly a fifth of them singletons. Trimming at V came to 4 bases and at J to 4 bases, leaving 8 bases not matched to a gene. Germline-derived CDR1 and CDR2 are DFQATT and SNEGSKA (reference sequence). This CDR3 contains 14 residues. This TCR was sampled from a human donor in good health (CMV status not recorded). Some clones in this sample may be carry-over from other donors' samples. The sample was cultured PBMCs, taken from culture after CMV antigen stimulation. The chain uses TRBV20-1 and TRBJ2-5; 8 bases align to TRBD1. CDR3 protein: CSAKKSGGPETQYF. As DNA, the CDR3 is TGCAGTGCTAAGAAGTCAGGGGGCCCAGAGACCCAGTACTTC.